This T cell receptor (beta chain) was retrieved from a study of blood T cell repertoires in COVID-19. In the authors' methods: For nucleated cells, counts were estimated from reference gene primer amplification. Using immunoSEQ multiplex PCR, the repertoire was profiled, and TCRdb retains in-frame clones only, with some absent. Clone size and the V and J calls come from that table; the DNA yielded D and trimming. The profile shows some 120,000 clones, over 75% of them singletons. Germline CDR1 is LNHDA and CDR2 is SQIVND (reference sequence). V lost 5 bases, J lost 0 bases, and 12 bases stayed unmatched. The CDR3 has 20 residues.

V gene TRBV19 combines with J gene TRBJ2-1, with TRBD2 matching 14 bases. The receptor comes from a man aged 60 to 75 with acute or convalescent COVID-19. The material sequenced was peripheral blood. As DNA, the CDR3 is TGTGCCAGTAGTGTAAGGGGACTAGCGGGAGCCGTCAGCTCCTACAATGAGCAGTTCTTC. It is translated as CASSVRGLAGAVSSYNEQFF. The full variable domain, rest sourced from reference TRBV19 and TRBJ2-1, is DGGITQSPKYLFRKEGQNVTLSCEQNLNHDAMYWYRQDPGQGLRLIYYSQIVNDFQKGDIAEGYSVSREKKESFPLTVTSAQKNPTAFYLCASSVRGLAGAVSSYNEQFFGPGTRLTVL.